These 8 T cell receptor beta chains came from one sample sequenced in a study of CD4 and CD8 cells across lung adenocarcinoma regions. TCRdb processed the PCR reads anew with MiXCR; each CDR3 protein has one entry. The sample yields approximately 8,800 distinct CDR3 sequences, about 59% seen once. The sequencing sample was made of CD8+ T cells from the center of a lung tumor. The origin of the receptors is a female donor with lung adenocarcinoma. The CD4 and CD8 labels of this study may be unreliable.

The chain couples TRBV6-5 to TRBJ2-3; 7 bases line up with TRBD1. Germline V gene sequence: CDR1 MNHEY, CDR2 SVGAGI. The CDR3 extends over 18 amino acids. V lost 2 bases to trimming and J lost 4 bases; unmatched junction nucleotides: 15. The DNA of the CDR3 is TGTGCCAGCAGTTACCCCATGCTAGGGGGCGAATATCCAGATACGCAGTATTTT. Amino acid sequence: CASSYPMLGGEYPDTQYF.

This clonotype was observed a handful of times. This chain connects TRBV4-1 to TRBJ2-3; 10 bases map to TRBD2. Trimming took 4 bases from V and 15 from J; bases not matched to a gene: 10. This CDR3 is built from 13 residues. From germline, CDR1 is MGHRA and CDR2 YSYEKL. CDR3 in amino acids: CASSPTIAGGGYF. The CDR3 DNA follows: TGCGCCAGCAGCCCTACTATAGCGGGGGGAGGTTATTTT.

This chain uses TRBV5-1 with TRBJ2-3, with 8 bases aligning to TRBD2. Trimming removed 4 bases from V and 2 bases from J; junction bases left unmatched: 12. Germline CDR1 is SGHRS and CDR2 is YFSETQ. This CDR3 contains 17 residues. This CDR3 reads CASSEAGRGSTTDTQYF. The CDR3 DNA follows: TGCGCCAGCAGCGAGGCCGGGAGGGGCAGCACCACAGATACGCAGTATTTT.

This chain uses TRBV7-9 with TRBJ2-1; D may be TRBD2 (5 bases). CDR1 and CDR2 (germline): SEHNR, FQNEAQ (reference sequence). There are 12 residues in the CDR3. V was cut by 7 bases and J by 5 bases, with 9 bases left in between. The CDR3 nucleotides read TGTGCCAGCACCCTTAGCGACAATGAGCAGTTCTTC. It is translated as CASTLSDNEQFF.

V is TRBV7-8 and J is TRBJ2-1, with D uncertain. Trimming took off 5 bases at V and 11 bases at J, with 7 bases between the two ends. Germline loops: CDR1 SGHVS, CDR2 FQNEAQ. This CDR3 region has 10 residues. The CDR3 spells CASSGPQQFF. As DNA, the CDR3 is TGTGCCAGCAGCGGACCACAGCAGTTCTTC.

The chain employs TRBV6-1 and TRBJ2-5; D possibly corresponds to TRBD2 (6 bases). The CDR3 consists of 14 residues. Germline lookup yields CDR1 MNHNS and CDR2 SASEGT. Trimming pared 7 bases from V and 6 bases from J, leaving 18 bases between. The DNA for the CDR3 is TGTGCCAGCAACGGGGGACGTGCCAAAAAGACCCAGTACTTC. Residues: CASNGGRAKKTQYF.

The chain links TRBV19 to TRBJ2-1, with D perhaps matching TRBD1 (5 bases). The germline CDR1 and CDR2 sequences are LNHDA and SQIVND (reference sequence). V lost 3 bases and J 5 bases, leaving 8 bases between the germline ends. The CDR3 is made up of 13 amino acids. In nucleotides, the CDR3 is TGTGCCAGTAGTATTGGGGCTCACAATGAGCAGTTCTTC. As protein: CASSIGAHNEQFF.

This clonotype has a count of ten or more. The chain is built from TRBV5-6 and TRBJ1-6; 7 nucleotides align to TRBD1. With 6 bases clipped from V and 6 bases from J, the junction kept 12 bases outside the gene matches. The CDR3 consists of 16 residues. Germline V lookup: CDR1 SGHDT, CDR2 YYEEEE. CDR3 DNA: TGTGCCAGCACCCCCAGGCGGCAGGGGGTTAATTCACCCCTCCACTTT. Translated: CASTPRRQGVNSPLHF.